The entry below gives a single T cell receptor beta chain sequence along with its context. The data stem from a study of blood T cell repertoires in COVID-19. This table comes from immunoSEQ multiplex PCR, and its TCRdb copy is limited to in-frame clones, with some not included. The top ten hold 16% of the sample, which has under 30,000 clones, approximately 90% seen once. The length of the CDR3 is 13 residues. Germline V gene data show CDR1 as SGHAT and CDR2 as FQNNGV. V was cut by 4 bases and J by 5 bases, with 11 bases left in between. Sequencing was carried out using peripheral blood. The TCR sequence derives from a man of 80 years or more with acute or convalescent COVID-19. V is TRBV11-2 and J is TRBJ1-1, with a tentative D call TRBD1 (6 bases). The CDR3 bases are TGTGCCAGCAGCTGGGGCAGGGGTACTGAAGCTTTCTTT. This gives the protein CASSWGRGTEAFF.